This T cell receptor (beta chain) is from a study of cytomegalovirus exposure and HLA in healthy donors. Study conclusions and caveats: Apparent HLA restriction characterized most CMV-associated TCR beta chains in a later analysis.

Use of 60 Vbeta and 13 Jbeta primers characterized the PCR. Assay: immunoSEQ multiplex PCR; the TCRdb copy retains only in-frame clones and omits some. The data show approximately 150,000 clones, around 70% seen once. With respect to this clone: Its antigen is not known.

The material sequenced was PBMCs. This receptor was taken from a man aged 35 to 55 in good health and CMV-seronegative.

The CDR3 reads CASSEGRAGANVLTF. CDR3 nucleotide sequence: TGTGCCAGCAGTGAAGGGAGGGCTGGGGCCAACGTCCTGACTTTC. J is TRBJ2-6 and V is TRBV2; a possible D gene is TRBD2 (6 bases). Trimming stripped 1 base from V and 2 bases from J, with 6 bases between. In germline, CDR1 is SNHLY, CDR2 FYNNEI. The CDR3 extends over 15 amino acids.